This TCR beta chain was captured by sequencing in a study of precursors of human CD4 cytotoxic T cells (dated by TCRdb to the late 2010s). Turning to the overall study: The bulk TCR-seq analysis covered CD4+ memory subsets from roughly 15 donors in total. Sequences for both the TCRalpha and TCRbeta chains came out of the TCR-seq analysis of 14 donors (table S7).

Bulk UMI-based TCR sequencing was performed on four sorted CD4+ memory subsets (TCM, TEM, IL-7Rhigh TEMRA, IL-7R- TEMRA) to test a precursor-effector relationship among CD4 cytotoxic T cells. The cells came from peripheral blood mononuclear cells that had been isolated from human blood. This clonotype was detected only a few times. The target of this receptor is not known. No qualities accompany the bases; no much larger clone lies one base away. Sequenced on an Illumina MiSeq. Per the source publication's procedure: The Shannon-Wiener index, calculated in VDJtools, was used to measure repertoire diversity. A TCRbeta clonotype counted as expanded if its clonotype frequency was 3 or higher. In TCRdb, the public reads were trimmed at Q25 with fastp and aligned with MiXCR, with productive beta chains retained. Identical CDR3 protein sequences are pooled into one entry, listed with their most common genes and DNA. V and J calls and clone size were set by TCRdb, not the authors. This sample has approximately 500 distinct CDR3 sequences in its table, and roughly 15% of those were observed once. Together, the top ten hold around 8% of the sample.

On the study overall, not on this receptor specifically: Only 13 of the 14 donors were included in some bulk TCR-seq comparisons, suggesting that not every subset was available for every donor. IL-7Rhigh and IL-7R- TEMRA subsets showed more restricted TCR repertoires, with lower diversity and more expanded clonotypes, than TCM and TEM subsets. A larger fraction of IL-7Rhigh TEMRA clonotypes than of TEM or TCM clonotypes was made up of expanded effector clonotypes. The limitation that the direction of differentiation between precursor and effector cells cannot be definitively established by a human observational design was noted by the authors.

From the cysteine through the phenylalanine, the CDR3 covers 17 amino acids. CDR3 DNA is the only sequence kept; it has 51 bases, read in frame from the first base. CDR1 and CDR2 (SGHNT, YYREEE) derive from the germline V gene (reference sequence). The germline ends are 12 bases apart after V is trimmed by 2 bases and J by 0 bases. The TCR comes from a human donor in good health. Sample: memory CD4+ T cells from blood (PBMCs). Rearrangement joined TRBV5-4 to TRBJ2-6, and possibly TRBD1, on 5 matching bases. The CDR3 protein: CASSFWGARSGANVLTF. The nucleotide sequence reads TGTGCCAGCAGCTTTTGGGGCGCCCGCTCTGGGGCCAACGTCCTGACTTTC.